This is a list of T cell receptor beta chains from one sample in a study of molecular identifiers for immune sequencing clone quantification. MiXCR was run by TCRdb on the PCR reads, yielding one entry per CDR3 protein. The data contain roughly 8,000 distinct CDR3 sequences, roughly 37% of them seen just once; the ten biggest clones take up around 6.3%. Sequences were obtained from naive CD8+ T cells from blood, with Jurkat cell RNA spiked in. The receptors here all came from a human donor in good health. Some libraries in this study had Jurkat cell RNA spiked in. Both conserved end residues are part of each CDR3. The D gene is left open where the match is weak. The size entry is marked missing in some rows and otherwise reads once, few, many or a size class.

j_gene	v_gene	d_gene	abundance	len	CDR3aa	CDR3nt
TRBJ2-7	TRBV7-2	NA	medium-sized	14	CASSLGGPAYEQYF	TGTGCCAGCAGCTTAGGGGGTCCTGCCTACGAGCAGTACTTC
TRBJ2-3	TRBV20-1	TRBD2	few	17	CSARGPLADDPTDTQYF	TGCAGTGCTAGAGGGCCTCTAGCGGACGACCCCACAGATACGCAGTATTTT
TRBJ2-5	TRBV13	TRBD2	few	17	CASSWTSGSPVQETQYF	TGTGCCAGCAGCTGGACTAGCGGGAGTCCCGTCCAAGAGACCCAGTACTTC
TRBJ2-7	TRBV28	NA	NA	15	CASSLWQGGTYEQYF	TGTGCCAGCAGTTTATGGCAGGGAGGAACCTACGAGCAGTACTTC
TRBJ2-7	TRBV14	NA	medium-sized	12	CASSPTSYEQYF	TGTGCCAGCAGCCCCACCTCCTACGAGCAGTACTTC
TRBJ2-4	TRBV28	TRBD2	few	15	CASNSPSGKGYIQYF	TGTGCCAGCAACAGTCCTAGCGGGAAAGGATACATTCAGTACTTC
TRBJ2-7	TRBV28	NA	few	16	CASRRNKLPSGKEQYF	TGTGCCAGCAGAAGGAACAAACTCCCCTCGGGAAAAGAGCAGTACTTC
TRBJ2-1	TRBV14	NA	few	13	CASSQALVHEQFF	TGTGCCAGCAGCCAAGCCCTTGTGCATGAGCAGTTCTTC
TRBJ1-4	TRBV20-1	NA	few	17	CSARVWQGEVGYEKLFF	TGCAGTGCTAGAGTGTGGCAGGGAGAAGTCGGTTATGAAAAACTGTTTTTT
TRBJ2-2	TRBV25-1	TRBD2	NA	19	CASSEGGEGLAGDTGELFF	TGTGCCAGCAGTGAAGGGGGGGAGGGACTAGCGGGAGACACCGGGGAGCTGTTTTTT
TRBJ2-7	TRBV15	NA	few	15	CATSREVGQVHEQYF	TGTGCCACCAGCAGAGAAGTGGGACAAGTCCACGAGCAGTACTTC
TRBJ2-3	TRBV27	NA	few	15	CASSSGSGTGTGQYF	TGTGCCAGCAGTAGCGGGTCCGGGACGGGGACTGGGCAGTATTTT
TRBJ1-2	TRBV7-2	TRBD1	NA	16	CASSLALTGRFVGYTF	TGTGCCAGCAGCTTGGCCCTGACAGGGCGTTTTGTTGGCTACACCTTC
TRBJ2-7	TRBV7-9	NA	medium-sized	10	CASRTWEQYF	TGTGCCAGCAGAACATGGGAGCAGTACTTC
TRBJ1-1	TRBV7-6	TRBD1	NA	19	CASRPPVGTGGRRYTEAFF	TGTGCCAGCAGACCCCCGGTTGGGACAGGGGGCAGACGGTACACTGAAGCTTTCTTT
TRBJ2-3	TRBV5-1	NA	medium-sized	16	CASSLVSGVFTDTQYF	TGCGCCAGCAGCTTGGTATCTGGGGTTTTCACAGATACGCAGTATTTT
TRBJ2-3	TRBV21-1	NA	medium-sized	17	CASSRRLAGGGTDTQYF	TGTGCCAGCAGCAGGAGACTAGCCGGCGGGGGCACAGATACGCAGTATTTT
TRBJ2-1	TRBV4-2	NA	NA	14	CASSQGLASGEQFF	TGTGCCAGCAGCCAAGGTCTAGCGTCGGGTGAGCAGTTCTTC
TRBJ2-7	TRBV28	NA	medium-sized	15	CASSPRVTNPYEQYF	TGTGCCAGCAGTCCCAGGGTTACCAATCCCTACGAGCAGTACTTC
TRBJ2-2	TRBV5-3	NA	NA	14	CAGFDRLDTGELFF	TGTGCCGGATTCGACAGGCTGGACACCGGGGAGCTGTTTTTT
TRBJ1-4	TRBV28	TRBD1	few	16	CASSRHTNRGPGKLFF	TGTGCCAGCAGCCGCCACACGAACAGGGGGCCAGGAAAACTGTTTTTT
TRBJ2-1	TRBV19	NA	NA	14	CASSSREYLGEQLF	TGTGCCAGTAGTTCAAGAGAGTACTTGGGTGAGCAGCTCTTC
TRBJ2-5	TRBV5-6	NA	NA	17	CASSLGLTQTYQEPPYF	TGTGCCAGCAGCTTGGGTTTGACACAAACGTACCAAGAGCCCCCGTACTTC
TRBJ2-1	TRBV6-2/TRBV6-3	TRBD2	NA	16	CASSYVAGGPYNEQFF	TGTGCCAGCAGTTACGTAGCGGGAGGGCCGTACAATGAGCAGTTCTTC
TRBJ1-5	TRBV23-1	NA	medium-sized	13	CASSGEGDQPQHF	TGCGCCAGCAGCGGGGAGGGGGATCAGCCCCAGCATTTT
TRBJ1-4	TRBV7-9	NA	few	16	CASSLPTGGTNEKLFF	TGTGCCAGCAGCCTCCCGACAGGCGGGACTAATGAAAAACTGTTTTTT
TRBJ2-7	TRBV10-3	TRBD1	NA	15	CAISDPDRGRYEQYF	TGTGCCATCAGTGACCCTGACAGGGGGCGTTACGAGCAGTACTTC
TRBJ2-7	TRBV6-5	NA	once	14	CASSYLAAGYEQYF	TGTGCCAGCAGTTATCTTGCGGCCGGGTACGAGCAGTACTTC
TRBJ2-3	TRBV12-3/TRBV12-4	NA	few	12	CASRGDSGPQYF	TGTGCCAGCAGAGGGGACTCCGGGCCGCAGTATTTT
TRBJ1-1	TRBV19	NA	few	13	CASSLPGPGIAFF	TGTGCCAGTAGTCTCCCGGGACCGGGGATCGCTTTCTTT
TRBJ2-7	TRBV4-3	NA	NA	13	CASSQGMGAEQYF	TGCGCCAGCAGCCAAGGTATGGGGGCCGAGCAGTACTTC
TRBJ2-4	TRBV28	NA	medium-sized	16	CASSFPLGLAKNIQYF	TGTGCCAGCAGTTTTCCCCTAGGTCTAGCCAAAAACATTCAGTACTTC
TRBJ2-7	TRBV20-1	NA	NA	13	CSARPDTNYEQYF	TGCAGTGCTAGGCCGGACACGAACTACGAGCAGTACTTC
TRBJ2-3	TRBV5-4	NA	NA	13	CASSGHCQDTQYF	TGTGCCAGCAGCGGACACTGCCAAGATACGCAGTATTTT
TRBJ1-5	TRBV5-6	NA	NA	15	CASSEASTPNQPQHF	TGTGCCAGCAGCGAAGCCAGCACCCCCAATCAGCCCCAGCATTTT
TRBJ2-1	TRBV29-1	NA	NA	14	CSGGPGAGLNEQFF	TGCAGCGGAGGACCTGGGGCGGGACTCAATGAGCAGTTCTTC
TRBJ2-2	TRBV6-1	NA	NA	12	CASSGDTGELIF	TGTGCCAGCAGTGGAGACACCGGGGAGCTGATTTTT
TRBJ2-2	TRBV3-1	NA	NA	14	CASSEEGTTGELFF	TGTGCCAGCAGCGAGGAAGGGACCACCGGGGAGCTGTTTTTT
TRBJ2-5	TRBV6-5	TRBD2	NA	16	CASRRAGGPRLESQYF	TGTGCCAGCAGAAGAGCGGGAGGGCCCAGGCTCGAGTCCCAGTACTTC
TRBJ2-3	TRBV24-1	NA	NA	17	CATSEPNSDRATDTQYF	TGTGCCACCAGTGAGCCAAATAGCGACCGGGCCACAGATACGCAGTATTTT
TRBJ2-7	TRBV11-2	NA	few	14	CASTTRDSSYEQYF	TGTGCCAGCACCACCCGGGACTCCTCCTACGAGCAGTACTTC
TRBJ2-7	TRBV10-1	NA	NA	15	CASSGSKGRAYEQNF	TGCGCCAGCAGTGGAAGTAAGGGACGAGCCTACGAGCAGAACTTC
TRBJ2-6	TRBV11-2	NA	few	19	CASSLFPGASKSGANVLTF	TGTGCCAGCAGCTTATTCCCGGGGGCCTCTAAATCTGGGGCCAACGTCCTGACTTTC
TRBJ2-6	TRBV29-1	NA	NA	12	CSVVTGANVLTF	TGCAGCGTTGTAACTGGGGCCAACGTCCTGACTTTC
TRBJ2-3	TRBV7-2	NA	medium-sized	17	CASSLAGAYFSTDTQYF	TGTGCCAGCAGCTTAGCGGGGGCTTACTTCAGCACAGATACGCAGTATTTT
TRBJ2-3	TRBV20-1	NA	NA	14	CSAEIADSTDTQYF	TGCAGTGCTGAAATAGCGGATAGCACAGATACGCAGTATTTT
TRBJ2-3	TRBV7-6	TRBD1	few	15	CASSLTGQGRDTQYF	TGTGCCAGCAGCTTAACGGGACAGGGAAGAGATACGCAGTATTTT
TRBJ2-2	TRBV6-6	TRBD1	NA	15	CASSYRGGDTGELFF	TGTGCCAGCAGTTACAGAGGGGGCGACACCGGGGAGCTGTTTTTT
TRBJ1-5	TRBV5-6	NA	few	16	CASSPAGSQSNQPQHF	TGTGCCAGCAGCCCCGCCGGCAGCCAGAGCAATCAGCCCCAGCATTTT
TRBJ1-4	TRBV12-3/TRBV12-4	NA	NA	17	CASSLGDDLGANEKLFF	TGTGCCAGCAGTTTAGGAGACGATCTGGGGGCTAATGAAAAACTGTTTTTT
TRBJ1-5	TRBV6-2/TRBV6-3	NA	NA	16	CASSLRKNLLNQPQHF	TGTGCCAGCAGTCTTCGCAAAAACCTGCTAAATCAGCCCCAGCATTTT